This T cell receptor beta chain is drawn from a study of OX40 agonist ivuxolimab in advanced cancers. About the study: Partial response was recorded in three patients: one hepatocellular carcinoma and two cutaneous melanoma cases.

The study's findings and limits: Partial responders dosed at 0.1-3.0 mg/kg displayed clonal expansion ranking among the lowest. A proportion of nonresponders additionally exhibited low normalized T-cell clonal expansion.

Clones were sequenced by immunoSEQ multiplex PCR, and TCRdb holds only the in-frame ones, with some missing. The sample shows 60,000 to 80,000 clones, roughly 81% of them seen only once. Germline trimming cut 7 bases from V and 2 bases from J; bases unmatched to any gene: 5. The CDR3 spans 14 residues. Germline V gene data show CDR1 as SGHRS and CDR2 as YFSETQ. This clone has a single count. As yet, its antigen is unknown. The starting material was CD4+ or CD8+ T cells sorted from blood, obtained in a trial of the OX40 agonist ivuxolimab. J is TRBJ2-7 and V is TRBV5-1; 11 bases align to TRBD2. The receptor was isolated from an adult with an advanced solid tumor such as melanoma, head and neck, liver or kidney cancer. CDR3 in amino acids: CASSGTSGAYEQYF. The CDR3 DNA reads as TGCGCCAGCTCCGGGACTAGCGGAGCCTACGAGCAGTACTTC. Together with reference TRBV5-1 and TRBJ2-7, the CDR3 gives the full variable domain: KAGVTQTPRYLIKTRGQQVTLSCSPISGHRSVSWYQQTPGQGLQFLFEYFSETQRNKGNFPGRFSGRQFSNSRSEMNVSTLELGDSALYLCASSGTSGAYEQYFGPGTRLTVT.